This T cell receptor beta chain was sequenced during a study of identical twins. General study points: Researchers caution that invariant MAIT and iNKT cells could partly confound zero-insertion analyses.

Germline CDR1 KGHDR, CDR2 SFDVKD. The junction had 9 bases not matched to a gene; V was cut back by 1 base and J by 6 bases. The CDR3 is 16 amino acids. TCRdb reanalysed the 5' RACE reads using MiXCR and keeps one entry per CDR3 protein. The repertoire holds approximately 1.8 million distinct CDR3 sequences, roughly a third seen once, with about 0.27% in the top ten. Regarding this clonotype: Antigen specificity is unknown.

The V and J genes are TRBV24-1 and TRBJ2-3, with 7 bases lining up with TRBD2. Sample: cord blood. This sequence originates from a newborn girl in good health. CDR3 coding DNA: TGTGCCACCAGTGATTTCTCGGCGGGAGTGCGGGATACGCAGTATTTT. This gives the protein CATSDFSAGVRDTQYF.